The clone carrying this T cell receptor (beta chain) occurred a few times. In the original analysis: The authors estimated nucleated cell counts from reference gene primer amplification. Only in-frame clones appear in the TCRdb table, and some are missing; sequencing was by immunoSEQ multiplex PCR. V and J calls and clone size are given by that table; D and trimming were obtained from the DNA. This sample has some 290,000 clones, with roughly 89% found just once. Trimming took 1 base from V and 6 from J, leaving 10 bases between them. The length of the CDR3 is 14 residues. The germline V gene encodes CDR1 MNHNS and CDR2 SASEGT. The data are from a study of blood T cell repertoires in COVID-19. Looking at the study overall: Material from acute and convalescent COVID-19 was sourced from the United States, Italy and Spain.

Participant-reported clinical history was the basis for cohort assignment. Two consecutive negative NP/OP PCR tests, clearance, or resolved symptoms defined Cohort 3 recovery. This sequence joins TRBV6-1 and TRBJ2-1; D is uncertain. The sequence came from a woman between 25 and 40 years old who had recovered from COVID-19. Sequenced sample: PBMCs or T cells enriched from blood (not recorded which). The CDR3 DNA reads as TGTGCCAGCAGTGAAGTCCCGACTTTCAATGAGCAGTTCTTC. Its translation is CASSEVPTFNEQFF.